These 29 T cell receptor beta chains share one sample of origin, sequenced in a study of T cell clones after liver transplantation. Sequencing was performed with immunoSEQ multiplex PCR; in TCRdb, only in-frame clones are kept and a portion is missing. Of more than 65,000 clones in the sample, roughly 80% are singletons; the top ten hold 0.65% to 0.85%. Sequenced material: CD4+ T cells from blood, taken 12 months after liver transplant. The receptors were sampled from a human patient who received a liver transplant. Some T cells may originate from the graft donor.

The genes are TRBV6-5 and TRBJ1-5; perhaps TRBD1 as D (5 bases). Germline V lookup: CDR1 MNHEY, CDR2 SVGAGI. Trimming left V 0 bases short and J 6 bases short, with 6 bases between. The CDR3 contains 13 residues. Here the CDR3 DNA reads TGTGCCAGCAGTTACTCCAGGGTTCAGCCCCAGCATTTT. Its protein product is CASSYSRVQPQHF.

This chain uses TRBV28 with TRBJ2-1, with D maybe TRBD2 (5 bases). This CDR3 has 12 amino acids. The V and J ends lost 4 bases and 11 bases respectively, with 12 bases between them. The germline gives CDR1 MDHEN, CDR2 SYDVKM. The CDR3 reads CASSSPTGKQFF. The CDR3 DNA reads as TGTGCCAGCAGTTCCCCTACGGGGAAGCAGTTCTTC.

V and J are TRBV9 and TRBJ2-1; D gene ambiguous. This CDR3 is 15 amino acids long. CDR1 SGDLS and CDR2 YYNGEE come from the germline V gene. V was trimmed by 2 bases and J by 0 bases, leaving 9 bases between them. CDR3 bases: TGTGCCAGCAGCGTGTCACCGACCTCCTACAATGAGCAGTTCTTC. Protein sequence: CASSVSPTSYNEQFF.

The genes are TRBV5-4 and TRBJ2-1; 15 bases align to TRBD2. There are 20 residues in the CDR3. Per germline, CDR1 SGHNT and CDR2 YYREEE (reference sequence). After removal of 3 bases from V and 5 bases from J, the junction contained 15 bases not matched to a gene. CDR3 coding DNA: TGTGCCAGCAGCTCCGGACTAGCGGGAGGGCCCGCGGCCGCCAACAATGAGCAGTTCTTC. Translating gives CASSSGLAGGPAAANNEQFF.

The rearrangement links TRBV19 to TRBJ1-1; maybe TRBD1 (5 bases). The CDR3 sequence is 14 residues long. The germline V and J ends were trimmed by 3 bases and 2 bases, with 10 bases remaining between them. Germline V lookup: CDR1 LNHDA, CDR2 SQIVND (reference sequence). CDR3 residues: CASSILRVNTEAFF. Written as DNA, the CDR3 is TGTGCCAGTAGTATCCTCAGGGTTAACACTGAAGCTTTCTTT.

The chain is built from TRBV9 and TRBJ2-7; perhaps TRBD2 as D (6 bases). V dropped 0 bases and J dropped 3 bases, with 7 bases sitting between them. The CDR3 is 13 amino acids. Germline V gene sequence: CDR1 SGDLS, CDR2 YYNGEE. Here the CDR3 DNA reads TGTGCCAGCAGCGTAGAGGAGGGCTACGAGCAGTACTTC. It specifies CASSVEEGYEQYF.

J is TRBJ2-1 and V is TRBV6-5; possible D gene TRBD2, 6 bases. V was cut by 5 bases and J by 1 base, with 12 bases left in between. CDR1 is MNHEY and CDR2 is SVGAGI in the germline V gene. The CDR3 has 15 residues. The CDR3 spells CASSPPGRSYNEQFF. The CDR3 region has the DNA TGTGCCAGCAGTCCTCCTGGGAGGTCCTACAATGAGCAGTTCTTC.

The CDR3 loop is CASRDTGLAGDYEQYF. CDR3 nucleotides: TGTGCCAGCAGAGACACCGGACTAGCGGGAGACTACGAGCAGTACTTC. The chain uses TRBV11-2 and TRBJ2-7; the match to TRBD2 covers 13 bases. V gave up 6 bases and J gave up 3 bases; unmatched junction bases: 8. The CDR3 sequence is 16 residues long. CDR1 and CDR2 (germline): SGHAT, FQNNGV.

The chain uses TRBV25-1 and TRBJ2-2, with TRBD2 matching over 7 bases. Trimming cost V 6 bases and J 0 bases; bases outside gene matches: 7. CDR3 length: 16 amino acids. The germline CDR1 and CDR2 sequences are MGHDK and SYGVNS. As DNA, the CDR3 is TGTGCCAGCAGCGGCGGGAGTAGCGCGAACACCGGGGAGCTGTTTTTT. Protein sequence: CASSGGSSANTGELFF.

The chain recombines TRBV7-2 with TRBJ1-1, with D possibly matching TRBD1 (5 bases). This CDR3 has 14 residues. CDR1 is SGHTA and CDR2 is FQGNSA in the germline V gene. The V end lost 5 bases, the J end lost 6 bases, and 16 bases lay between the germline ends. This chain's CDR3 is CASSLVWGVAEAFF. CDR3 in DNA: TGTGCCAGCAGCCTCGTCTGGGGGGTCGCTGAAGCTTTCTTT.

This clone has a single count. The chain combines TRBV6-5 with TRBJ2-5; D is tentatively TRBD1 or TRBD2 (5 bases each). V lost 11 bases and J 0 bases, leaving 19 bases between the germline ends. CDR3 length: 15 amino acids. Germline assignment: CDR1 MNHEY and CDR2 SVGAGI. CDR3 nucleotides: TGTGCCTCGGGACCAGGAAGCAGGTACCAAGAGACCCAGTACTTC. It codes for CASGPGSRYQETQYF.

The rearrangement joins TRBV28 to TRBJ1-1; TRBD1 might be the D (5 bases). The ends were cut back, 8 bases at V and 7 bases at J, with 20 bases in the middle. This CDR3 region has 14 residues. Germline values: CDR1 MDHEN, CDR2 SYDVKM. The CDR3 loop is CASRWGVSVSEAFF. The CDR3 DNA sequence: TGTGCCAGCCGATGGGGGGTGTCAGTAAGTGAAGCTTTCTTT.

V gene TRBV28 combines with J gene TRBJ1-3, with no clear D. Germline V CDR1 and CDR2: MDHEN, SYDVKM. Trimming stripped 8 bases from V and 0 bases from J, with 11 bases between. The CDR3 has 14 amino acids. CDR3 sequence reads: CASHQGSSGNTIYF. The CDR3 region has the DNA TGTGCCAGCCATCAAGGCAGCTCTGGAAACACCATATATTTT.

This clone has more than one count but fewer than ten. The rearrangement links TRBV4-1 to TRBJ1-5; D is perhaps TRBD1 (5 bases). With 0 bases removed from V and 5 bases from J, the gap between germline ends came to 8 bases. The length of the CDR3 is 14 residues. Germline V gene sequence: CDR1 MGHRA, CDR2 YSYEKL. CDR3 amino acids: CASSQDPGDQPQHF. As DNA, the CDR3 is TGCGCCAGCAGCCAAGATCCGGGGGATCAGCCCCAGCATTTT.

Concerning this clone itself: Germline is not matched at one junction end, which may reflect a read error. The chain combines TRBV11-2 with TRBJ2-3; maybe TRBD1 (5 bases). The CDR3 consists of 16 residues. Germline CDR1 SGHAT, CDR2 FQNNGV. The CDR3 DNA follows: TGTGCCAGCAGCAGCTCGACAGCGTCTCTCACAAATACGCAGTATTTT. Protein product: CASSSSTASLTNTQYF.

J is TRBJ2-5 and V is TRBV5-1, with a weak D call TRBD2 (6 bases). The length of the CDR3 is 18 residues. Germline CDR1 reads SGHRS; CDR2 reads YFSETQ. Trimming pared 4 bases from V and 1 base from J, leaving 23 bases between. CDR3 DNA: TGCGCCAGCAGCCCCCCTAGCGCGAGGGTGGCGGGCCAAGAGACCCAGTACTTC. This codes for CASSPPSARVAGQETQYF. Supplemented by reference TRBV5-1 and TRBJ2-5, the full variable domain reads KAGVTQTPRYLIKTRGQQVTLSCSPISGHRSVSWYQQTPGQGLQFLFEYFSETQRNKGNFPGRFSGRQFSNSRSEMNVSTLELGDSALYLCASSPPSARVAGQETQYFGPGTRLLVL.

This chain uses TRBV9 with TRBJ1-3; 9 positions match TRBD1. The CDR3 has 14 residues. Per the germline V gene, CDR1 is SGDLS and CDR2 is YYNGEE. The junction had 5 bases not matched to a gene; V was cut back by 3 bases and J by 7 bases. CDR3 protein: CASSAGQGLNTIYF. The CDR3 DNA follows: TGTGCCAGCAGCGCGGGACAGGGATTGAACACCATATATTTT.

This chain joins TRBV9 and TRBJ2-6; D remains unclear. Trimming removed 0 bases at V and 0 bases at J, with 4 bases between. Germline-derived CDR1 and CDR2 are SGDLS and YYNGEE. This CDR3 has 15 amino acids. The chain's CDR3 is CASSVASSGANVLTF. The CDR3 nucleotides are TGTGCCAGCAGCGTAGCGTCCTCTGGGGCCAACGTCCTGACTTTC. Looking up the rest from reference TRBV9 and TRBJ2-6 gives the full variable domain: DSGVTQTPKHLITATGQRVTLRCSPRSGDLSVYWYQQSLDQGLQFLIQYYNGEERAKGNILERFSAQQFPDLHSELNLSSLELGDSALYFCASSVASSGANVLTFGAGSRLTVL.

This chain uses TRBV28 with TRBJ2-7; D is unclear. The CDR3 contains 12 residues. In germline, CDR1 is MDHEN, CDR2 SYDVKM. V was shortened by 3 bases and J by 7 bases, with 10 bases between the two germline ends. This CDR3 reads CASSFLLGEQYF. As DNA, the CDR3 is TGTGCCAGCAGTTTTCTGCTGGGAGAGCAGTACTTC.

The rearrangement joins TRBV29-1 to TRBJ2-5; D uncertain. Germline V gene sequence: CDR1 SQVTM, CDR2 ANQGSEA. This CDR3 is 12 amino acids long. Trimming left V 2 bases short and J 5 bases short, with 9 bases between. The CDR3 spells CSVEPGGETQYF. The CDR3 nucleotides read TGCAGCGTTGAACCGGGCGGCGAGACCCAGTACTTC.

The J gene is TRBJ2-3, the V gene TRBV19; D unresolved. This CDR3 contains 11 residues. V lost 3 bases and J 5 bases, leaving 3 bases between the germline ends. Germline CDR1 LNHDA, CDR2 SQIVND (reference sequence). The CDR3 here is CASSIRDTQYF. CDR3 DNA: TGTGCCAGTAGTATTAGAGATACGCAGTATTTT.

This clone was observed a few times. The chain links TRBV28 to TRBJ2-1; 9 nucleotides align to TRBD2. Germline CDR1 and CDR2: MDHEN and SYDVKM. Trimming removed 6 bases from V and 4 bases from J; junction bases left unmatched: 13. The CDR3 consists of 17 residues. The CDR3 region is CASSRTLAGAGYNEQFF. The DNA of the CDR3 is TGTGCCAGCAGCCGAACCTTAGCGGGAGCTGGGTACAATGAGCAGTTCTTC. The complete variable domain, with remaining parts taken from reference TRBV28 and TRBJ2-1, reads DVKVTQSSRYLVKRTGEKVFLECVQDMDHENMFWYRQDPGLGLRLIYFSYDVKMKEKGDIPEGYSVSREKKERFSLILESASTNQTSMYLCASSRTLAGAGYNEQFFGPGTRLTVL.

The gene calls are TRBV19 and TRBJ2-5, with a possible D match to TRBD2 (6 bases). The length of the CDR3 is 12 residues. Per germline, CDR1 LNHDA and CDR2 SQIVND (reference sequence). The germline V and J ends were trimmed by 8 bases and 8 bases, with 15 bases remaining between them. The DNA of the CDR3 is TGTGCCAGTCACGCGGGGTGGGGAACCCAGTACTTC. Encoded protein: CASHAGWGTQYF.

The rearrangement joins TRBV28 to TRBJ2-7, with a possible D match to TRBD2 (5 bases). This CDR3 contains 22 residues. The germline gives CDR1 MDHEN, CDR2 SYDVKM. V was pared by 3 bases and J by 0 bases, with 33 bases between. The CDR3 sequence: CASSFGLGSSAGSHLPSYEQYF. For the CDR3, the DNA is TGTGCCAGCAGTTTTGGGCTAGGTTCGTCGGCGGGTTCCCACCTCCCCTCCTACGAGCAGTACTTC.

The gene calls are TRBV6-1 and TRBJ2-7, with 9 bases that match TRBD2. Germline loops: CDR1 MNHNS, CDR2 SASEGT. CDR3 length: 15 amino acids. V shed 2 bases and J 4 bases; nucleotides not matched to a gene: 6. The chain's CDR3 is CASSEPPSGKYEQYF. In DNA form, the CDR3 reads TGTGCCAGCAGTGAACCCCCTAGCGGGAAATACGAGCAGTACTTC.

V usage is TRBV21-1 and J usage is TRBJ2-2; TRBD2 reflects the table's D call only, with no check against the DNA. TRBV21-1 has pseudogene status. The CDR3 has 18 amino acids. In DNA, the CDR3 is TGTGCCAGCAGCAAAGCCCCACTAGCGAGAGAAAACACCGGGGAGCTGTTTTTT. This encodes CASSKAPLARENTGELFF.

This clone was found once. The rearrangement joins TRBV2 to TRBJ2-7; D possibly uses TRBD1 or TRBD2 (7 bases each). The CDR3 sequence is 15 residues long. The V end lost 11 bases, the J end lost 7 bases, and 27 bases lay between the germline ends. Germline values: CDR1 SNHLY, CDR2 FYNNEI. The CDR3 spells CASRGGSIQTGEQYF. CDR3 nucleotides: TGTGCCTCCAGGGGCGGGAGCATCCAGACAGGGGAGCAGTACTTC.

This chain joins TRBV6-5 and TRBJ1-1, with D perhaps matching TRBD1 (5 bases). The CDR3 sequence is 12 residues long. The V and J ends lost 6 bases and 12 bases respectively, with 17 bases between them. Germline V gene sequence: CDR1 MNHEY, CDR2 SVGAGI. The CDR3 loop is CASSPGTGGTFF. In nucleotides, the CDR3 is TGTGCCAGCAGCCCCGGGACGGGTGGTACTTTCTTT.

The chain recombines TRBV9 with TRBJ2-3, with D possibly matching TRBD2 (7 bases). The V end lost 3 bases, the J end lost 2 bases, and 16 bases lay between the germline ends. Germline CDR1 and CDR2: SGDLS and YYNGEE. The CDR3 runs to 16 residues. The DNA for the CDR3 is TGTGCCAGCAGCGCGGGGGGCAGTCGCCTCACAGATACGCAGTATTTT. It specifies CASSAGGSRLTDTQYF. Variable domain in full (rest from reference TRBV9 and TRBJ2-3): DSGVTQTPKHLITATGQRVTLRCSPRSGDLSVYWYQQSLDQGLQFLIQYYNGEERAKGNILERFSAQQFPDLHSELNLSSLELGDSALYFCASSAGGSRLTDTQYFGPGTRLTVL.